Detailed here is one TCR beta chain. Its specificity is unknown. The data stem from a study of T cell responses to AZD1222 COVID-19 vaccine. Notes on the study in general: Donors were mostly white British, more females; clonal diversity possibly underestimated.

From germline, CDR1 is SNHLY and CDR2 FYNNEI. Trimming took 6 bases from V and 2 from J; bases not matched to a gene: 4. This CDR3 spans 14 amino acids. Data came from immunoSEQ multiplex PCR; TCRdb stores just in-frame clones and leaves some out. The sample has 180,000 or so clones, roughly 92% seen once. The sequenced sample was peripheral blood, obtained 28 days after the second AZD1222 dose. The sequence derives from an adult who received the AZD1222 COVID-19 vaccine. This sequence joins TRBV2 and TRBJ2-7, with TRBD1 matching over 10 bases. The CDR3 here is CASRGTGAPYEQYF. The DNA of the CDR3 is TGTGCCAGCAGGGGGACAGGGGCCCCCTACGAGCAGTACTTC.